A selection of T cell receptor beta chains follows, all from one sample in a study of shared clonotypes between healthy human individuals. The repertoire was sequenced with immunoSEQ multiplex PCR; TCRdb's copy has only in-frame clones and lacks some. The sample yields nearly 2 million clones, approximately 95% seen once. What was sequenced was naive CD8+ T cells sorted from blood. All receptors derive from a man aged 18 to 29 in good health. The CDR3 runs from the conserved cysteine through the conserved F or W. Fields, in order: V gene, J gene, D gene, CDR3 protein, CDR3 DNA. The D gene is left open where the match is weak.

>TRBV10-1|TRBJ1-1|.
CASSESGYREAFF
TGCGCCAGCAGTGAGTCGGGGTACAGGGAAGCTTTCTTT
>TRBV6-4|TRBJ2-1|.
CASSPNVPLFVEQFF
TGTGCCAGCAGCCCTAACGTACCCCTCTTTGTGGAGCAGTTCTTC
>TRBV4-1|TRBJ2-7|TRBD1
CASSQIPGQGYEQYF
TGCGCCAGCAGCCAAATCCCGGGACAGGGGTACGAGCAGTACTTC
>TRBV27|TRBJ2-2|TRBD2
CASSLTSGYTGELFF
TGTGCCAGCAGTCTGACTAGCGGGTACACCGGGGAGCTGTTTTTT
>TRBV6-6|TRBJ2-1|.
CASSGDGYNEQFF
TGTGCCAGCAGTGGGGACGGTTACAATGAGCAGTTCTTC
>TRBV7-6|TRBJ1-5|.
CASSLGSGGNSNQPQHF
TGTGCCAGCAGCTTAGGGAGTGGGGGGAATAGCAATCAGCCCCAGCATTTT
>TRBV4-1|TRBJ2-7|.
CASSQLFVAGVNYEQYF
TGCGCCAGCAGCCAACTTTTCGTGGCAGGGGTAAACTACGAGCAGTACTTC
>TRBV10-3|TRBJ2-2|TRBD1
CAISGDRETTGELFF
TGTGCCATCAGTGGAGACAGGGAGACCACCGGGGAGCTGTTTTTT
>TRBV21-1|TRBJ1-1|.
CASSKGTGRAFF
TGTGCCAGCAGCAAAGGGACAGGGAGGGCTTTCTTT
>TRBV19|TRBJ2-1|.
CASSMTPGAEQFF
TGTGCCAGTAGTATGACCCCAGGGGCCGAGCAGTTCTTC
>TRBV7-9|TRBJ1-1|.
CASSSPPPGDTEAFF
TGTGCCAGCAGCTCGCCCCCCCCAGGAGACACTGAAGCTTTCTTT
>TRBV2|TRBJ2-7|TRBD1
CAILGQGAFNSYEQYF
TGTGCCATCCTCGGCCAGGGGGCCTTTAATTCCTACGAGCAGTACTTC
>TRBV19|TRBJ2-5|.
CASSSPPSRNPRWETQYF
TGTGCCAGTAGTAGCCCTCCCTCCAGAAACCCACGCTGGGAGACCCAGTACTTC
>TRBV9|TRBJ1-6|.
CASSVETGSPLHF
TGTGCCAGCAGCGTAGAAACGGGTTCACCCCTCCACTTT
>TRBV9|TRBJ2-7|TRBD1
CASSLTDRGPYEQYF
TGTGCCAGCAGCCTCACGGACAGGGGGCCCTACGAGCAGTACTTC
>TRBV9|TRBJ1-6|.
CASSNPGGDNSPLHF
TGTGCCAGCAGCAATCCTGGGGGGGATAATTCACCCCTCCACTTT
>TRBV6-5|TRBJ1-6|.
CASSRDANSPLHF
TGTGCCAGCAGTAGGGACGCCAATTCACCCCTCCACTTT
>TRBV6-5|TRBJ1-3|.
CASSYYPLSPGNTIYF
TGTGCCAGCAGTTACTATCCCCTTTCACCTGGAAACACCATATATTTT
>TRBV7-8|TRBJ1-5|TRBD1
CASSATGGGSNQPQHF
TGTGCCAGCAGCGCTACAGGGGGCGGCAGCAATCAGCCCCAGCATTTT
>TRBV5-3|TRBJ1-1|.
CARSRLGEAFF
TGTGCCAGAAGCCGTCTCGGTGAAGCTTTCTTT
>TRBV27|TRBJ1-1|TRBD1
CASSFIGQGDTEAFF
TGTGCCAGCAGTTTTATAGGACAGGGGGACACTGAAGCTTTCTTT
>TRBV27|TRBJ1-2|TRBD1
CASSFIWDRGQKNYGYTF
TGTGCCAGCAGTTTCATCTGGGACAGGGGGCAGAAAAACTATGGCTACACCTTC